These T cell receptor beta chains were read from a single sample in a study of cytomegalovirus exposure and HLA in healthy donors. Libraries were prepared by immunoSEQ multiplex PCR; TCRdb keeps only in-frame clonotypes and omits some of them. The data show fewer than 70,000 clones, with 75% to 85% seen just once and approximately 1.5% held by the top ten. The specimen sequenced was PBMCs. These receptors came from a human donor in good health. The CDR3 runs from the conserved cysteine through the conserved F or W. A D gene is named only where the DNA matches it firmly. The listing skips clone size in some rows; elsewhere it reads once, few, many or a size class.

j_call: TRBJ2-2
clone_size: .
d_call: TRBD2
v_call: TRBV11-3
cdr3_nt: TGTGCCAGCAGCCTGCGGACTAGCGGGGGGGCCGGGGAGCTGTTTTTT
cdr3_aa: CASSLRTSGGAGELFF

j_call: TRBJ1-2
clone_size: .
d_call: .
v_call: TRBV5-4
cdr3_nt: TGTGCCAGCAGCTCGCCGGGAAGCTATGGCTACACCTTC
cdr3_aa: CASSSPGSYGYTF

j_call: TRBJ2-2
clone_size: .
d_call: .
v_call: TRBV11-2
cdr3_nt: TGTGCCAGCAGCTTAGGAGGGACTTTAACCGGGGAGCTGTTTTTT
cdr3_aa: CASSLGGTLTGELFF

j_call: TRBJ1-3
clone_size: .
d_call: TRBD1
v_call: TRBV7-6
cdr3_nt: TGTGCCAGCAGCCAAGACAGGGGGGGAAACACCATATATTTT
cdr3_aa: CASSQDRGGNTIYF

j_call: TRBJ1-4
clone_size: .
d_call: .
v_call: TRBV28
cdr3_nt: TGTGCCAGCAGTTTACGTGGGTATGCAGGTGAAAAACTGTTTTTT
cdr3_aa: CASSLRGYAGEKLFF

j_call: TRBJ1-1
clone_size: once
d_call: .
v_call: TRBV6-1
cdr3_nt: TGTGCCAGCAGTGAAGGCGGAGGGGGAGGGACTGAAGCTTTCTTT
cdr3_aa: CASSEGGGGGTEAFF

j_call: TRBJ1-1
clone_size: .
d_call: TRBD1
v_call: TRBV11-3
cdr3_nt: TGTGCCAGCAGCTTAGGCCGACAGGGAAGAGCTTTCTTT
cdr3_aa: CASSLGRQGRAFF

j_call: TRBJ2-5
clone_size: .
d_call: .
v_call: TRBV7-8
cdr3_nt: TGTGCCAGCTGCCTGACAGGATGGCGAGAGACCCAGTACTTC
cdr3_aa: CASCLTGWRETQYF

j_call: TRBJ2-3
clone_size: .
d_call: TRBD2
v_call: TRBV5-8
cdr3_nt: TGTGCCAGCAGCTCCCAGCGGGGGAGCACAGATACGCAGTATTTT
cdr3_aa: CASSSQRGSTDTQYF

j_call: TRBJ2-1
clone_size: .
d_call: TRBD2
v_call: TRBV13
cdr3_nt: TGTGCCAGCAGCCCCACTAGCGGCTACGGGGTCTCCTACAATGAGCAGTTCTTC
cdr3_aa: CASSPTSGYGVSYNEQFF

j_call: TRBJ1-1
clone_size: .
d_call: TRBD1
v_call: TRBV28
cdr3_nt: TGTGCCAGCAGCCTTACAGGGGCCATGAACACTGAAGCTTTCTTT
cdr3_aa: CASSLTGAMNTEAFF

j_call: TRBJ2-1
clone_size: .
d_call: .
v_call: TRBV5-1
cdr3_nt: TGCGCCAGCAGCTCCGCGGGGGCAAGCAATGAGCAGTTCTTC
cdr3_aa: CASSSAGASNEQFF

j_call: TRBJ2-7
clone_size: .
d_call: TRBD1
v_call: TRBV2
cdr3_nt: TGTGCCAGCAGCGACAGGGCGGACGAGCAGTACTTC
cdr3_aa: CASSDRADEQYF

j_call: TRBJ2-5
clone_size: .
d_call: TRBD2
v_call: TRBV28
cdr3_nt: TGTGCCAGCAGTTTATTAGGGGGCGGGAGGGGAGAGACCCAGTACTTC
cdr3_aa: CASSLLGGGRGETQYF

j_call: TRBJ2-7
clone_size: .
d_call: TRBD1
v_call: TRBV7-2
cdr3_nt: TGTGCCAGCAGCTTAGCGCAGGGGGCCCCGGGCTACGAGCAGTACTTC
cdr3_aa: CASSLAQGAPGYEQYF

j_call: TRBJ2-7
clone_size: once
d_call: .
v_call: TRBV4-2
cdr3_nt: TGTGCCAGCAGCCAACCGTCGGGGGTGGAACGGAACGAGCAGTACTTC
cdr3_aa: CASSQPSGVERNEQYF

j_call: TRBJ1-5
clone_size: .
d_call: .
v_call: TRBV9
cdr3_nt: TGTGCCAGCAGCGTGGCAGGGGCCACCAATCAGCCCCAGCATTTT
cdr3_aa: CASSVAGATNQPQHF

j_call: TRBJ2-7
clone_size: .
d_call: TRBD1
v_call: TRBV5-1
cdr3_nt: TGCGCCAGCAGCTTGTTAGGGGGCCCCTACGAGCAGTACTTC
cdr3_aa: CASSLLGGPYEQYF

j_call: TRBJ2-7
clone_size: .
d_call: .
v_call: TRBV6-6
cdr3_nt: TGTGCCAGCTCGGGGTGGAACTACGAGCAGTACTTC
cdr3_aa: CASSGWNYEQYF

j_call: TRBJ2-3
clone_size: .
d_call: TRBD2
v_call: TRBV9
cdr3_nt: TGTGCCAGCAGCCAAGGCCCGGGACTAGCGGGAGACACGGGGACGCAGTATTTT
cdr3_aa: CASSQGPGLAGDTGTQYF

j_call: TRBJ2-7
clone_size: .
d_call: .
v_call: TRBV5-5
cdr3_nt: TGTGCCAGCAGCTTGGGAGCGGGCGAGCAGTACTTC
cdr3_aa: CASSLGAGEQYF

j_call: TRBJ1-3
clone_size: once
d_call: TRBD1
v_call: TRBV10-3
cdr3_nt: TGTGCCATCAGTGAGGACAGGGGTGGAAACACCATATATTTT
cdr3_aa: CAISEDRGGNTIYF

j_call: TRBJ1-2
clone_size: .
d_call: TRBD1
v_call: TRBV30
cdr3_nt: TGTGCCTGGAGTCTACAGGGGGTTCATGGCTACACCTTC
cdr3_aa: CAWSLQGVHGYTF

j_call: TRBJ1-1
clone_size: .
d_call: .
v_call: TRBV30
cdr3_nt: TGTGCCTGGAGTGAGGGGGTTAACACTGAAGCTTTCTTT
cdr3_aa: CAWSEGVNTEAFF

j_call: TRBJ2-3
clone_size: .
d_call: TRBD1
v_call: TRBV30
cdr3_nt: TGTGCCTGGAGTTCTCCGACAGGGGATCTCACAGATACGCAGTATTTT
cdr3_aa: CAWSSPTGDLTDTQYF

j_call: TRBJ1-2
clone_size: .
d_call: TRBD1
v_call: TRBV27
cdr3_nt: TGTGCCAGCAGGACAGGGGTGGGCTATGGCTACACCTTC
cdr3_aa: CASRTGVGYGYTF

j_call: TRBJ2-7
clone_size: .
d_call: TRBD1
v_call: TRBV5-4
cdr3_nt: TGTGCCAGCAGCTACCGGGCAGGGGGCCATTACGAGCAGTACTTC
cdr3_aa: CASSYRAGGHYEQYF

j_call: TRBJ1-1
clone_size: .
d_call: .
v_call: TRBV5-1
cdr3_nt: TGCGCCAGCAGCTTGTTTGGACACTTGAAAAACACTGAAGCTTTCTTT
cdr3_aa: CASSLFGHLKNTEAFF

j_call: TRBJ1-4
clone_size: .
d_call: .
v_call: TRBV21-1
cdr3_nt: TGTGCCAGCAGCAAAGTAGGGACATTGGTGAATGAAAAACTGTTTTTT
cdr3_aa: CASSKVGTLVNEKLFF

j_call: TRBJ2-1
clone_size: .
d_call: TRBD2
v_call: TRBV30
cdr3_nt: TGTGCCTGGAGGGGACTAGCGGGAGAAGGGGCTGAGCAGTTCTTC
cdr3_aa: CAWRGLAGEGAEQFF

j_call: TRBJ2-7
clone_size: .
d_call: .
v_call: TRBV7-6
cdr3_nt: TGTGCCAGCAGCGGGGGGGCCGGCGAGCAGTACTTC
cdr3_aa: CASSGGAGEQYF

j_call: TRBJ1-2
clone_size: .
d_call: TRBD1
v_call: TRBV2
cdr3_nt: TGTGCCAGCAGCGTACAGACAGGGATTGACTATGGCTACACCTTC
cdr3_aa: CASSVQTGIDYGYTF

j_call: TRBJ2-3
clone_size: .
d_call: .
v_call: TRBV9
cdr3_nt: TGTGCCAGCAGCGTTCTCGCAGACACAGATACGCAGTATTTT
cdr3_aa: CASSVLADTDTQYF

j_call: TRBJ1-2
clone_size: .
d_call: .
v_call: TRBV14
cdr3_nt: TGTGCCAGCAGCCAAGGTGTCAGCTATGGCTACACCTTC
cdr3_aa: CASSQGVSYGYTF

j_call: TRBJ1-1
clone_size: .
d_call: .
v_call: TRBV6-4
cdr3_nt: TGTGCCGGACCTTGGAGGGAGGGAGAAGCTTTCTTT
cdr3_aa: CAGPWREGEAFF

j_call: TRBJ1-2
clone_size: .
d_call: TRBD1
v_call: TRBV5-1
cdr3_nt: TGCGCCAGCAGCCCCAGGGACAGGAGAAACTATGGCTACACCTTC
cdr3_aa: CASSPRDRRNYGYTF

j_call: TRBJ1-1
clone_size: .
d_call: .
v_call: TRBV28
cdr3_nt: TGTGCCAGCAGTTCCTCAGGGTTTGGCGCTGAAGCTTTCTTT
cdr3_aa: CASSSSGFGAEAFF

j_call: TRBJ1-5
clone_size: .
d_call: .
v_call: TRBV7-2
cdr3_nt: TGTGCCAGCAGCCGGAGCGGGGACGACCAGCATTTT
cdr3_aa: CASSRSGDDQHF

j_call: TRBJ2-7
clone_size: .
d_call: TRBD2
v_call: TRBV19
cdr3_nt: TGTGCCAGTAGCGAGCGGGAGTATACGTACGAGCAGTACTTC
cdr3_aa: CASSEREYTYEQYF

j_call: TRBJ1-2
clone_size: .
d_call: .
v_call: TRBV9
cdr3_nt: TGTGCCAGCAGCGTAGGTGGGCTTAACCAGTATGGCTACACCTTC
cdr3_aa: CASSVGGLNQYGYTF

j_call: TRBJ2-5
clone_size: .
d_call: .
v_call: TRBV6-5
cdr3_nt: TGTGCCAGCAGTTCGCCAGGGGGGGAGACCCAGTACTTC
cdr3_aa: CASSSPGGETQYF

j_call: TRBJ2-3
clone_size: few
d_call: TRBD1
v_call: TRBV12-5
cdr3_nt: TGTGCTAGTGCCTTTCGAGACAGGGGTCATACGCAGTATTTT
cdr3_aa: CASAFRDRGHTQYF

j_call: TRBJ1-1
clone_size: .
d_call: TRBD1
v_call: TRBV5-1
cdr3_nt: TGCGCCAGCAGCTCTTACAGGGGCGCTGAAGCTTTCTTT
cdr3_aa: CASSSYRGAEAFF

j_call: TRBJ2-3
clone_size: .
d_call: .
v_call: TRBV29-1
cdr3_nt: TGCAGCGTACCGATGACAGCTAGCACAGATACGCAGTATTTT
cdr3_aa: CSVPMTASTDTQYF

j_call: TRBJ2-7
clone_size: .
d_call: .
v_call: TRBV5-6
cdr3_nt: TGTGCCAGCAGCACAATCGACAAGGTAGGGAGCTACGAGCAGTACTTC
cdr3_aa: CASSTIDKVGSYEQYF

j_call: TRBJ2-7
clone_size: .
d_call: .
v_call: TRBV5-1
cdr3_nt: TGCGCCAGCAGCTCGAACACGGAGAGCTCCTACGAGCAGTACTTC
cdr3_aa: CASSSNTESSYEQYF

j_call: TRBJ2-1
clone_size: .
d_call: TRBD2
v_call: TRBV9
cdr3_nt: TGTGCCAGCACCCAAGACGGGGGGGGCTCCTACAATGAGCAGTTCTTC
cdr3_aa: CASTQDGGGSYNEQFF

j_call: TRBJ1-1
clone_size: .
d_call: .
v_call: TRBV6-1
cdr3_nt: TGTGCCAGCAGTGGATCCGGGGAATGTGAAGCTTTCTTT
cdr3_aa: CASSGSGECEAFF